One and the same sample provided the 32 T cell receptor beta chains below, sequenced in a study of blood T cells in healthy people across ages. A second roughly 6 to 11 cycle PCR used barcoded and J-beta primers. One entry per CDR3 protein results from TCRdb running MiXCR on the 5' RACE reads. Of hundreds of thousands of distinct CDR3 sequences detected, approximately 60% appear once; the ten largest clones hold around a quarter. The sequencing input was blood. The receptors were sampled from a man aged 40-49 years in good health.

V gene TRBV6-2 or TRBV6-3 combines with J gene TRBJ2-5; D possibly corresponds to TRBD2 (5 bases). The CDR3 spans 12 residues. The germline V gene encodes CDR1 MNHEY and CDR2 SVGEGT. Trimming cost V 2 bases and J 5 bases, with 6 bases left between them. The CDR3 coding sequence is TGTGCCAGCAGTTACCAGCGGGAGACCCAGTACTTC. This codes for CASSYQRETQYF.

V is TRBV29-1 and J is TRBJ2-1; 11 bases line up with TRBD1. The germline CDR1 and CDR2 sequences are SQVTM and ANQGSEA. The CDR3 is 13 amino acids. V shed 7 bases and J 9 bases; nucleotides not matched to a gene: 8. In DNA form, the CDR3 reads TGCAGCGGTGGACAGGGGGCTGGGGGTGAGCAGTTCTTC. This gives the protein CSGGQGAGGEQFF.

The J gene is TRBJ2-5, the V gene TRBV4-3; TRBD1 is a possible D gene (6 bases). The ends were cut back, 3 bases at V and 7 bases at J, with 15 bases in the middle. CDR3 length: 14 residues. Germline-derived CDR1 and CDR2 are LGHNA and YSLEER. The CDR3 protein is CASSQDSAFGTQYF. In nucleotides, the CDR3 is TGCGCCAGCAGCCAGGACAGTGCCTTCGGGACCCAGTACTTC.

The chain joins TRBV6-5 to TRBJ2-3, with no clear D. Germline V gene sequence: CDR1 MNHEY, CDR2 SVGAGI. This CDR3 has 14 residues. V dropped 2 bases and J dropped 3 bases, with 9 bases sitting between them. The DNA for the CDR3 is TGTGCCAGCAGTTACACCGCGGTTACAGATACGCAGTATTTT. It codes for CASSYTAVTDTQYF.

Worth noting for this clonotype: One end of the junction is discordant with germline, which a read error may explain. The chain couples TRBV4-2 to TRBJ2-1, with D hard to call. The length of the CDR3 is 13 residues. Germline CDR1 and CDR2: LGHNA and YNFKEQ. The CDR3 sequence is CASSQGVADEQVF. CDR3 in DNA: TGTGCCAGCAGCCAAGGGGTGGCAGACGAGCAGGTCTTC.

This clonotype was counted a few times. CDR3: CASSPGLANEQFF. CDR3 in DNA: TGTGCCAGCAGCCCGGGACTAGCCAATGAGCAGTTCTTC. The chain joins TRBV12-3 or TRBV12-4 to TRBJ2-1; 9 bases map to TRBD2. This CDR3 is built from 13 residues. V lost 6 bases, J lost 6 bases, and 3 bases stayed unmatched.

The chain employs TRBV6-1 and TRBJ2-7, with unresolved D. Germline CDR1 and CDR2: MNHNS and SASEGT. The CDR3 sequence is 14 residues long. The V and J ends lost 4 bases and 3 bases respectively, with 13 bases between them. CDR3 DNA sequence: TGTGCCAGCAGTGCTAACAGTATGATCTACGAGCAGTACTTC. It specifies CASSANSMIYEQYF.

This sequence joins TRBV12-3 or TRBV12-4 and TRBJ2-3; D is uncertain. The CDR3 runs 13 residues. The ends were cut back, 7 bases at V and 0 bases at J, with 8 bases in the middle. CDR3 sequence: CASKPFSTDTQYF. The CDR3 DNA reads TGTGCCAGCAAACCGTTCAGCACAGATACGCAGTATTTT.

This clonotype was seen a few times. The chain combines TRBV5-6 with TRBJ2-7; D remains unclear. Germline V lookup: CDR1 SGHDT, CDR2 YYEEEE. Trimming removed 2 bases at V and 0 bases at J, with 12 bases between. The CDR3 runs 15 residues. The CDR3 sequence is CASSFWALSSYEQYF. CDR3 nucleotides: TGTGCCAGCAGCTTCTGGGCGCTAAGCTCCTACGAGCAGTACTTC. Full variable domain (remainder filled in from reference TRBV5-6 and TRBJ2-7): DAGVTQSPTHLIKTRGQQVTLRCSPKSGHDTVSWYQQALGQGPQFIFQYYEEEERQRGNFPDRFSGHQFPNYSSELNVNALLLGDSALYLCASSFWALSSYEQYFGPGTRLTVT.

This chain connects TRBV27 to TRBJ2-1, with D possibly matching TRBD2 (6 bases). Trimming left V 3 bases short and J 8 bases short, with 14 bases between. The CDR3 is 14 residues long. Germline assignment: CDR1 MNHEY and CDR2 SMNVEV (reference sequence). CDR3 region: CASSFTGVVHEQFF. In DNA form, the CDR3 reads TGTGCCAGCAGTTTCACGGGGGTAGTACATGAGCAGTTCTTC.

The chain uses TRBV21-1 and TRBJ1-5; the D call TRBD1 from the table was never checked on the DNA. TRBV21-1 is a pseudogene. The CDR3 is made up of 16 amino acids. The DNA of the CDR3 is TGTGCCAGCAGCGGGGACAGGGCTCAAAGCAATCAGCCCCAGCATTTT. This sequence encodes CASSGDRAQSNQPQHF.

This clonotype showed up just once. The CDR3 DNA sequence: TGCGCCAGCAGCCCGGGACAGGTCTCCTATGGCTACACCTTC. This codes for CASSPGQVSYGYTF. The chain has TRBV5-1 and TRBJ1-2; 8 positions match TRBD1. The V gene end was trimmed by 4 bases and the J gene end by 4 bases; junction bases not matched to a gene: 6. This CDR3 contains 14 residues. CDR1 is SGHRS and CDR2 is YFSETQ in the germline V gene.

The CDR3 reads CATSYRDGGQPQHF. As DNA, the CDR3 is TGTGCCACCAGCTACCGGGACGGAGGTCAGCCCCAGCATTTT. This rearrangement joins TRBV15 to TRBJ1-5; D may be TRBD1 (5 bases). CDR1 and CDR2 from the germline V gene are LNHNV and YYDKDF (reference sequence). V dropped 5 bases and J dropped 6 bases, with 14 bases sitting between them. CDR3 length equals 14 residues.

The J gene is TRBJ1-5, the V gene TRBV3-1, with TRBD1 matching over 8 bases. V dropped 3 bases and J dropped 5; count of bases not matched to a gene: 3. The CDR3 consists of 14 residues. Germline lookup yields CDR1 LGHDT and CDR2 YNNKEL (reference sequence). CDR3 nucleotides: TGTGCCAGCAGCCACCTGACAGGGGATCAGCCCCAGCATTTT. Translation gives CASSHLTGDQPQHF.

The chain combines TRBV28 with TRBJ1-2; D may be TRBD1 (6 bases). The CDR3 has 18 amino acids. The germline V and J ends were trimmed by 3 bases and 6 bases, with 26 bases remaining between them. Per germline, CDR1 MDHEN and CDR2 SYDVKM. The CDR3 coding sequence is TGTGCCAGCAGTTTTCCCCCAGCAGGGGTAAATACGGGACATGGCTACACCTTC. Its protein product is CASSFPPAGVNTGHGYTF.

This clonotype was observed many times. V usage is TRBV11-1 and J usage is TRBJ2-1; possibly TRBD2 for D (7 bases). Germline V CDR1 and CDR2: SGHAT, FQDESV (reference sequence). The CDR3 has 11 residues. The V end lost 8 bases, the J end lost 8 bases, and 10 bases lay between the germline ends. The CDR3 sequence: CASRGGDEQFF. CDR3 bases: TGTGCCAGCCGAGGGGGGGATGAGCAGTTCTTC.

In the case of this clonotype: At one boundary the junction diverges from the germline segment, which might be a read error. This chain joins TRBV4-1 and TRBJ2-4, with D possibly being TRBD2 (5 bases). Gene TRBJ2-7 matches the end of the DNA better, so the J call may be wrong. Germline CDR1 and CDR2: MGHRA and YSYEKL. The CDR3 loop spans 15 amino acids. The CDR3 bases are TGCGCCAGCGGCCAAGTGGAGGCTTCAATCGCCGAGCAGTACTTC. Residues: CASGQVEASIAEQYF.

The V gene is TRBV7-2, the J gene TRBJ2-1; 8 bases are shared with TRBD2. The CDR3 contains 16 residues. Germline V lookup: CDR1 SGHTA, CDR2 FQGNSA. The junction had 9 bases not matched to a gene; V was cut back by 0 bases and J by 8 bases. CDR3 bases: TGTGCCAGCAGCTTAGCCCCGGGAGGGACGGGGGATGAGCAGTTCTTC. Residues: CASSLAPGGTGDEQFF.

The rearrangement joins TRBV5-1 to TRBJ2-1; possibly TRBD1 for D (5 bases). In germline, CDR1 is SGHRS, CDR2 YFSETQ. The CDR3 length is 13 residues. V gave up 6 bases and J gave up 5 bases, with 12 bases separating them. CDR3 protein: CASTSGIDNEQFF. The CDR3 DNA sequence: TGCGCCAGCACTTCAGGGATTGACAATGAGCAGTTCTTC.

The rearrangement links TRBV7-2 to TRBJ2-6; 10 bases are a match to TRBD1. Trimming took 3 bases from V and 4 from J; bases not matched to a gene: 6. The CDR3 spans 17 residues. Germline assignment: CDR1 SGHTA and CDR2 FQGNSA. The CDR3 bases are TGTGCCAGCAGCTTCCGGACAGGGGGTGGGGGGGCCAACGTCCTGACTTTC. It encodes CASSFRTGGGGANVLTF. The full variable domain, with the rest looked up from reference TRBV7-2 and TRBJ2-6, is GAGVSQSPSNKVTEKGKDVELRCDPISGHTALYWYRQSLGQGLEFLIYFQGNSAPDKSGLPSDRFSAERTGGSVSTLTIQRTQQEDSAVYLCASSFRTGGGGANVLTFGAGSRLTVL.

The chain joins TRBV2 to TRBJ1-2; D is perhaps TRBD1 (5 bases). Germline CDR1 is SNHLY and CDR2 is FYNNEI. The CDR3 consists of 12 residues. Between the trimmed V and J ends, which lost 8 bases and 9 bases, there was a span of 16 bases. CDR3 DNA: TGTGCCAGCGGAGGACACGGTTTAAGCTACACCTTC. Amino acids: CASGGHGLSYTF.

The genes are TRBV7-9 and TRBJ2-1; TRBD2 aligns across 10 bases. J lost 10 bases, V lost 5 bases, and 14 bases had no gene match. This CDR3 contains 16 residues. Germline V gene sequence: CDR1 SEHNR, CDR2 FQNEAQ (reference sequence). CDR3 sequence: CASSLGSGRAVGEQFF. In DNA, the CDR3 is TGTGCCAGCAGCCTAGGGAGCGGGAGGGCCGTGGGAGAGCAGTTCTTC.

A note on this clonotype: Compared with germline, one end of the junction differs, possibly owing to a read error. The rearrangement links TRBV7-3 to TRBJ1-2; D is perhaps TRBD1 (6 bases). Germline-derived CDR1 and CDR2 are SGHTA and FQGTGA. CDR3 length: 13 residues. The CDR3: CASSRGRQDGDTF. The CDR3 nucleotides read TGTGCCAGCAGCAGAGGGAGACAGGATGGCGACACCTTC.

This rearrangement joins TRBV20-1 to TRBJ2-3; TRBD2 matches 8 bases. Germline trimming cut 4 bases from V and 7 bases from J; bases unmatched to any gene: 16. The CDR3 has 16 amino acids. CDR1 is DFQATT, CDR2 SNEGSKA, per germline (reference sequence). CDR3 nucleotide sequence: TGCAGTGCTACCCCCTCGGGTAGCGGGACACTAAATACGCAGTATTTT. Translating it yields CSATPSGSGTLNTQYF.

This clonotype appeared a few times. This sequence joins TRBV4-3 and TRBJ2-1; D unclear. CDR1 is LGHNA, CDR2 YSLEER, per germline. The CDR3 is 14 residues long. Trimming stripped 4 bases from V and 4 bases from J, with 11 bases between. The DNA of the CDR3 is TGCGCCAGCAGCCTCACGGAGAATTACAATGAGCAGTTCTTC. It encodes CASSLTENYNEQFF.

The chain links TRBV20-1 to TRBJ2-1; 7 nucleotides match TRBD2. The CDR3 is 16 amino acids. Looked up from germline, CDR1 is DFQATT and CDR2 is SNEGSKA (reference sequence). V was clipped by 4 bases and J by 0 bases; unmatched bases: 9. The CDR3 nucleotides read TGCAGTGCTATGGGGAGGGGACGAAGCTCCTACAATGAGCAGTTCTTC. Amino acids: CSAMGRGRSSYNEQFF.

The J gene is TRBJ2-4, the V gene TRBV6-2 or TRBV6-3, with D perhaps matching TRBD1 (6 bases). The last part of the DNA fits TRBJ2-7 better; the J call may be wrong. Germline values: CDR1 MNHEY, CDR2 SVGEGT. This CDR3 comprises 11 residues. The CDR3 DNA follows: TGTGCCAGCAGTAAGACAGGCGAGCAGTACTTC. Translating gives CASSKTGEQYF.

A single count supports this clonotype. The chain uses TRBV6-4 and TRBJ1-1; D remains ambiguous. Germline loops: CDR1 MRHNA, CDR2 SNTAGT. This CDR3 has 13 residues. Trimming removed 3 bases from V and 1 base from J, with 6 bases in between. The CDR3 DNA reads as TGTGCCAGCAGTGATCCTCCGAACACTGAAGCTTTCTTT. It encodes CASSDPPNTEAFF.

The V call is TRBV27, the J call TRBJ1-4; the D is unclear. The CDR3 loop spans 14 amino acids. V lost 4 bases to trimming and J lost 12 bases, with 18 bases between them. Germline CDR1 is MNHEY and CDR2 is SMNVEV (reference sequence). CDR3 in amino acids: CASSSPWVGGQLFF. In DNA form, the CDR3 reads TGTGCCAGCAGTTCCCCATGGGTCGGCGGGCAACTGTTTTTT.

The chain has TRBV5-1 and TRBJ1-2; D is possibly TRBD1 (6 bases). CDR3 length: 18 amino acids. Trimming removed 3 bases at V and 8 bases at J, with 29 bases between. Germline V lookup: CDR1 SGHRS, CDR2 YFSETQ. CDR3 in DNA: TGCGCCAGCAGCTCCCACCATCTCGACAGGACCAGAGGAGGGGGCTACACCTTC. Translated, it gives CASSSHHLDRTRGGGYTF. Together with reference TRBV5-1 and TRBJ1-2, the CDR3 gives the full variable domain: KAGVTQTPRYLIKTRGQQVTLSCSPISGHRSVSWYQQTPGQGLQFLFEYFSETQRNKGNFPGRFSGRQFSNSRSEMNVSTLELGDSALYLCASSSHHLDRTRGGGYTFGSGTRLTVV.

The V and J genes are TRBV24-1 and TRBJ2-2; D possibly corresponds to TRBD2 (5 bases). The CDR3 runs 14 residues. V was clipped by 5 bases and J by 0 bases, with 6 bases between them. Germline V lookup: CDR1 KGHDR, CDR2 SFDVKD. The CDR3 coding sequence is TGTGCCACCAGTGGCGGGTCGAACACCGGGGAGCTGTTTTTT. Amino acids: CATSGGSNTGELFF.

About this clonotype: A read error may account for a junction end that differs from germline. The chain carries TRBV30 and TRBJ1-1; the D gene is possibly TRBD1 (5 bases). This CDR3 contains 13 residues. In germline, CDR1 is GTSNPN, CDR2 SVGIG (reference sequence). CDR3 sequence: CAWSDGGNTGAFF. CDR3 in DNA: TGTGCCTGGAGCGACGGGGGGAACACTGGAGCTTTCTTT.